This T cell receptor (beta chain) was captured in a study of shared clonotypes between healthy human individuals. The germline V gene has CDR1 SGDLS and CDR2 YYNGEE. CDR3 length: 14 amino acids. V dropped 10 bases and J dropped 4 bases, with 15 bases sitting between them. The material for each subset, its genomic DNA, was split evenly across several immunoSEQ plates. For sorted subsets, 150 to 200 ng DNA per replicate equaled 33,000 or so T cell genomes. The method was immunoSEQ multiplex PCR; TCRdb's version includes in-frame clones alone and lacks a portion of them. Found here are under 600,000 clones, around 97% of them singletons; the top ten hold about 0.06%.

The specimen was naive CD4+ T cells sorted from blood. Subset specified: CD45RA+ positively selected. This receptor was taken from a young woman in good health. This rearrangement joins TRBV9 to TRBJ1-6; D is possibly TRBD1 (6 bases). The CDR3 DNA follows: TGTGCCGGAGGGTACAGGGCGTATAATTCACCCCTCCACTTT. Translation gives CAGGYRAYNSPLHF.